Sequencing of this T cell receptor beta chain was carried out in a study of T cells in Graves' hyperthyroidism and ophthalmopathy. An absence of ophthalmopathy progression within 18 months meant stable Graves' hyperthyroidism. The length of the CDR3 is 11 residues. V trimming: 5 bases; J trimming: 4 bases; junction bases outside the gene matches: 1. The V gene's germline CDR1 is DFQATT and CDR2 SNEGSKA (reference sequence). The count of this clonotype is one. RNA transcripts yielded amplified TCR beta CDR3 regions. The HTBI primer set served for first-round RT-PCR of the TCR CDR3. In TCRdb, the multiplex PCR reads were re-called with MiXCR into one record per CDR3 protein. The sample shows 75,000 to 100,000 distinct CDR3 sequences, about 51% of them seen only once.

This receptor was taken from a woman in her 40s with Graves' hyperthyroidism. The material sequenced was blood. The chain couples TRBV20-1 to TRBJ2-5; 7 bases are shared with TRBD1. CDR3 sequence: CSAHRGETQYF. In DNA form, the CDR3 reads TGCAGTGCTCACAGGGGAGAGACCCAGTACTTC.